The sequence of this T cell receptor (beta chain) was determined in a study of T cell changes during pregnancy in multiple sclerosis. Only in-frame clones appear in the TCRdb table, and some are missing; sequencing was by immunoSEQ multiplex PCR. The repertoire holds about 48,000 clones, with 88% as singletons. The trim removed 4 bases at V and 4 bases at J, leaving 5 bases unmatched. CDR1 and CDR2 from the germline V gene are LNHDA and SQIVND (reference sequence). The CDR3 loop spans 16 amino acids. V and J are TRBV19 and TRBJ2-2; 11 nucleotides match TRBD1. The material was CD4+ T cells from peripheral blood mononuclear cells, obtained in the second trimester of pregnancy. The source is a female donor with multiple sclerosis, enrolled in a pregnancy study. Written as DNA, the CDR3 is TGTGCCAGTAGTAAAAGGACAGGGGGCGGCACCGGGGAGCTGTTTTTT. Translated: CASSKRTGGGTGELFF.